The 32 T cell receptor beta chains in this list originate from one sample, sequenced in a study of CD8 T cells in Susac syndrome. RNA totalling about 0.5 to 1 ug underwent reverse transcription with random hexamers. MiXCR, applied by TCRdb to the immunoSEQ multiplex PCR reads, yields one record per CDR3 protein. Of about 180,000 distinct CDR3 sequences listed, nearly 97% are singletons. Sequences were obtained from CD4+ T cells from PBMCs. The receptors stem from a human donor with multiple sclerosis.

This chain joins TRBV15 and TRBJ1-5; TRBD1 matches 7 bases. This CDR3 contains 16 residues. The V gene end was trimmed by 1 base and the J gene end by 6 bases; junction bases not matched to a gene: 9. Germline CDR1 is LNHNV and CDR2 is YYDKDF (reference sequence). CDR3 protein: CATSRGRQGIGQPQHF. The CDR3 DNA is TGTGCCACCAGCAGAGGAAGACAGGGAATCGGTCAGCCCCAGCATTTT.

The genes are TRBV4-2 and TRBJ2-1, with D perhaps matching TRBD1 (6 bases). Germline V CDR1 and CDR2: LGHNA, YNFKEQ. V lost 0 bases to trimming and J lost 5 bases, with 11 bases between them. The CDR3 has 15 residues. The CDR3 nucleotides read TGTGCCAGCAGCCAAGATCAGGGGCCCCACAATGAGCAGTTCTTC. As protein: CASSQDQGPHNEQFF.

The chain links TRBV5-1 to TRBJ2-1; D gene ambiguous. Looked up from germline, CDR1 is SGHRS and CDR2 is YFSETQ. Trimming stripped 6 bases from V and 5 bases from J, with 6 bases between. CDR3 length: 11 residues. The CDR3 sequence is CASKGDNEQFF. The DNA for the CDR3 is TGCGCCAGCAAAGGAGACAATGAGCAGTTCTTC.

The chain recombines TRBV6-6 with TRBJ2-5; D gene unclear. CDR3 length equals 10 residues. V lost 8 bases and J lost 4, with 5 bases in between. Per the germline V gene, CDR1 is MNHNY and CDR2 is SVGAGI (reference sequence). CDR3 sequence reads: CASGGETQYF. The CDR3 DNA sequence: TGTGCCAGCGGTGGAGAGACCCAGTACTTC.

The chain uses TRBV2 and TRBJ1-5, with unresolved D. The CDR3 contains 12 residues. Per germline, CDR1 SNHLY and CDR2 FYNNEI. V lost 5 bases, J lost 7 bases, and 9 bases lay in between. DNA of the CDR3: TGTGCCAGCAGTCGGGTCACGCAGCCCCAGCATTTT. It is translated as CASSRVTQPQHF.

The chain carries TRBV9 and TRBJ2-1; D ambiguous. The germline CDR1 and CDR2 sequences are SGDLS and YYNGEE. The CDR3 extends over 16 amino acids. V gave up 0 bases and J gave up 0 bases, with 10 bases separating them. This chain's CDR3 is CASSVALGSSYNEQFF. For the CDR3, the DNA is TGTGCCAGCAGCGTAGCTCTAGGAAGCTCCTACAATGAGCAGTTCTTC.

This rearrangement joins TRBV7-9 to TRBJ2-7, with D maybe TRBD2 (6 bases). The CDR3 length is 13 residues. V was cut by 6 bases and J by 0 bases, with 9 bases left in between. The germline gives CDR1 SEHNR, CDR2 FQNEAQ (reference sequence). In DNA form, the CDR3 reads TGTGCCAGCAGGGGGACTGACTCCTACGAGCAGTACTTC. As protein: CASRGTDSYEQYF.

V gene TRBV20-1 combines with J gene TRBJ2-3, with TRBD2 matching 11 bases. Germline trimming cut 5 bases from V and 2 bases from J; bases unmatched to any gene: 3. From germline, CDR1 is DFQATT and CDR2 SNEGSKA (reference sequence). CDR3 length: 14 amino acids. The CDR3 protein is CSAGSGGATDTQYF. The CDR3 DNA reads as TGCAGTGCTGGTAGCGGGGGGGCCACAGATACGCAGTATTTT.

V usage is TRBV7-2 and J usage is TRBJ2-7; 10 positions agree with TRBD1. The CDR3 sequence is 19 residues long. Per germline, CDR1 SGHTA and CDR2 FQGNSA. V dropped 5 bases and J dropped 1; count of bases not matched to a gene: 17. CDR3 nucleotide sequence: TGTGCCAGCAGCACCCGGAGCCCTTTCTCGGGACAGGGGTCCTACGAGCAGTACTTC. This encodes CASSTRSPFSGQGSYEQYF.

This clonotype is a singleton in its sample. V gene TRBV5-4 combines with J gene TRBJ1-2; D not certain. The CDR3 consists of 13 residues. Looked up from germline, CDR1 is SGHNT and CDR2 is YYREEE (reference sequence). Deletions cut 0 bases from V and 6 bases from J, with 9 bases between. The CDR3 region is CASSLEREDGYTF. The CDR3 region has the DNA TGTGCCAGCAGCTTGGAGAGAGAGGATGGCTACACCTTC.

The genes are TRBV29-1 and TRBJ2-7; 10 bases map to TRBD1. This CDR3 has 14 residues. V dropped 6 bases and J dropped 3; count of bases not matched to a gene: 8. Germline CDR1 is SQVTM and CDR2 is ANQGSEA. Here the CDR3 reads CSVKFRDRGYEQYF. CDR3 in DNA: TGCAGCGTGAAATTTCGGGACAGGGGCTACGAGCAGTACTTC.

CDR3 nucleotides: TGTGCCAGCAGCTTAAGGCCATCGTCCACCGGGGAGCTGTTTTTT. This encodes CASSLRPSSTGELFF. The rearrangement joins TRBV11-3 to TRBJ2-2; D unclear. The CDR3 is 15 residues long. With 2 bases removed from V and 4 bases from J, the gap between germline ends came to 11 bases. The germline V gene has CDR1 SGHNT and CDR2 YENEEA.

The V gene is TRBV20-1, the J gene TRBJ1-1; the D gene is possibly TRBD1 (6 bases). Trimming took off 6 bases at V and 9 bases at J, with 17 bases between the two ends. The CDR3 loop spans 12 amino acids. In germline, CDR1 is DFQATT, CDR2 SNEGSKA (reference sequence). CDR3 sequence reads: CSALTGIFQAFF. The CDR3 region has the DNA TGCAGTGCCCTTACAGGGATTTTTCAAGCTTTCTTT.

The chain recombines TRBV7-2 with TRBJ2-7; D could derive from TRBD1 or TRBD2 (7 bases each). The V end lost 1 base, the J end lost 1 base, and 17 bases lay between the germline ends. Per the germline V gene, CDR1 is SGHTA and CDR2 is FQGNSA. The CDR3 totals 17 residues. In nucleotides, the CDR3 is TGTGCCAGCAGCTTAGTAGGGGGGGACAGCAGGTCCTACGAGCAGTACTTC. Protein sequence: CASSLVGGDSRSYEQYF. The full variable domain, in which reference TRBV7-2 and TRBJ2-7 provide the parts outside the CDR3, is GAGVSQSPSNKVTEKGKDVELRCDPISGHTALYWYRQSLGQGLEFLIYFQGNSAPDKSGLPSDRFSAERTGGSVSTLTIQRTQQEDSAVYLCASSLVGGDSRSYEQYFGPGTRLTVT.

V gene TRBV2 combines with J gene TRBJ1-1; 8 bases fit TRBD1. The CDR3 spans 15 residues. The junction had 7 bases not matched to a gene; V was cut back by 6 bases and J by 1 base. Germline V gene data show CDR1 as SNHLY and CDR2 as FYNNEI. The CDR3 here is CASRPRTGRNTEAFF. The CDR3 nucleotides read TGTGCCAGCAGACCTAGGACAGGGAGGAACACTGAAGCTTTCTTT.

This chain uses TRBV6-1 with TRBJ1-2; tentatively, D is TRBD1 (6 bases). The CDR3 contains 12 residues. V lost 7 bases, J lost 5 bases, and 11 bases lay in between. CDR1 is MNHNS and CDR2 is SASEGT in the germline V gene. CDR3 DNA sequence: TGTGCCAGCATACGGGGGGCATATGGCTACACCTTC. Its protein is CASIRGAYGYTF.

The V and J genes are TRBV20-1 and TRBJ1-2, with 8 bases that match TRBD1. The CDR3 is 15 amino acids. After removal of 6 bases from V and 8 bases from J, the junction contained 17 bases not matched to a gene. Germline V CDR1 and CDR2: DFQATT, SNEGSKA (reference sequence). DNA of the CDR3: TGCAGTGCGGTAGACAGGGGCAAAGGAGTTATAGGCTACACCTTC. It codes for CSAVDRGKGVIGYTF.

The J gene is TRBJ2-7, the V gene TRBV4-2; D not certain. The CDR3 is made up of 14 amino acids. Germline CDR1 reads LGHNA; CDR2 reads YNFKEQ. Deletions cut 0 bases from V and 3 bases from J, with 9 bases between. The CDR3 DNA sequence: TGTGCCAGCAGCCAAGAGACTCGTGGCTACGAGCAGTACTTC. This encodes CASSQETRGYEQYF.

The V and J genes are TRBV30 and TRBJ1-6; D remains unclear. Per the germline V gene, CDR1 is GTSNPN and CDR2 is SVGIG (reference sequence). This CDR3 has 13 residues. Trimming left V 2 bases short and J 5 bases short, with 7 bases between. Written as DNA, the CDR3 is TGTGCCTGGAGTCGGCAGAATAATTCACCCCTCCACTTT. Its translation is CAWSRQNNSPLHF.

The rearrangement links TRBV12-3 or TRBV12-4 to TRBJ2-1; TRBD2 matches 13 bases. Germline trimming cut 6 bases from V and 3 bases from J; bases unmatched to any gene: 5. The CDR3 is 16 amino acids. CDR3 sequence: CASSLGLAGVYNEQFF. Written as DNA, the CDR3 is TGTGCCAGCAGCCTAGGACTAGCGGGGGTCTACAATGAGCAGTTCTTC.

This chain connects TRBV12-3 or TRBV12-4 to TRBJ1-2; D gene unclear. V gave up 3 bases and J gave up 0 bases, with 8 bases separating them. This CDR3 region has 14 residues. The CDR3 DNA reads TGTGCCAGCAGTTTGGATAGCCCTAACTATGGCTACACCTTC. This encodes CASSLDSPNYGYTF.

The chain carries TRBV18 and TRBJ2-7, with D possibly matching TRBD1 (6 bases). V was trimmed by 3 bases and J by 6 bases, leaving 18 bases between them. The CDR3 length is 15 residues. Germline CDR1 KGHSH, CDR2 LQKENI. The CDR3 nucleotides read TGTGCCAGCTCACCGTCGAGGTGGGGGCTCGGCGAGCAGTACTTC. This translates into CASSPSRWGLGEQYF.

This clonotype was observed a single time. The chain couples TRBV5-1 to TRBJ2-7; 8 bases align to TRBD1. Trimming took 4 bases from V and 3 from J; bases not matched to a gene: 9. The CDR3 loop spans 15 amino acids. Looked up from germline, CDR1 is SGHRS and CDR2 is YFSETQ. DNA of the CDR3: TGCGCCAGCAGCGGCGAAACCGGGACAGGCTACGAGCAGTACTTC. Encoded protein: CASSGETGTGYEQYF.

The chain combines TRBV30 with TRBJ1-4; D unresolved. V lost 0 bases, J lost 6 bases, and 8 bases lay in between. The CDR3 is 13 amino acids. Per the germline V gene, CDR1 is GTSNPN and CDR2 is SVGIG (reference sequence). CDR3 in DNA: TGTGCCTGGAGTGTATGGGTGCATGAAAAACTGTTTTTT. It codes for CAWSVWVHEKLFF.

The rearrangement uses TRBV30 and TRBJ2-1, with 8 positions matching TRBD1. The germline gives CDR1 GTSNPN, CDR2 SVGIG (reference sequence). The CDR3 is 14 amino acids. V lost 1 base to trimming and J lost 4 bases; unmatched junction nucleotides: 3. The CDR3 sequence: CAWSGTGRYNEQFF. In nucleotides, the CDR3 is TGTGCCTGGAGTGGGACAGGGAGATACAATGAGCAGTTCTTC.

The chain uses TRBV29-1 and TRBJ2-1; no definite D call. Between the trimmed V and J ends, which lost 3 bases and 2 bases, there was a span of 5 bases. Germline V lookup: CDR1 SQVTM, CDR2 ANQGSEA. CDR3 size: 12 residues. The CDR3, as DNA: TGCAGCGTTGAGGGAACCTACAATGAGCAGTTCTTC. It codes for CSVEGTYNEQFF.

This chain joins TRBV2 and TRBJ2-1, with 9 bases aligning to TRBD1. The trim removed 6 bases at V and 6 bases at J, leaving 9 bases unmatched. From germline, CDR1 is SNHLY and CDR2 FYNNEI. The CDR3 has 15 residues. For the CDR3, the DNA is TGTGCCAGCAGGCCCGACAGGGGGGATTTCAATGAGCAGTTCTTC. It encodes CASRPDRGDFNEQFF.

The rearrangement links TRBV12-3 or TRBV12-4 to TRBJ1-2; weak D call: TRBD1 (5 bases). This CDR3 contains 15 residues. Trimming removed 6 bases from V and 4 bases from J, with 18 bases in between. The CDR3 sequence: CASSLEIGGFYGYTF. CDR3 coding DNA: TGTGCCAGCAGCCTAGAAATCGGGGGATTCTATGGCTACACCTTC.

The genes are TRBV18 and TRBJ1-1; D gene ambiguous. Per the germline V gene, CDR1 is KGHSH and CDR2 is LQKENI. The CDR3 is 14 residues long. Trimming cost V 3 bases and J 1 base, with 9 bases left between them. The chain's CDR3 is CASSPVVPNTEAFF. The DNA of the CDR3 is TGTGCCAGCTCACCGGTGGTACCGAACACTGAAGCTTTCTTT. The full variable domain, in which reference TRBV18 and TRBJ1-1 provide the parts outside the CDR3, is NAGVMQNPRHLVRRRGQEARLRCSPMKGHSHVYWYRQLPEEGLKFMVYLQKENIIDESGMPKERFSAEFPKEGPSILRIQQVVRGDSAAYFCASSPVVPNTEAFFGQGTRLTVV.

V gene TRBV4-2 combines with J gene TRBJ2-7, with no clear D. Germline V CDR1 and CDR2: LGHNA, YNFKEQ. The V gene lost 0 bases and the J gene lost 5 bases, with 2 bases spanning the gap. This CDR3 spans 11 amino acids. The CDR3, as DNA: TGTGCCAGCAGCCAAGATCACGAGCAGTACTTC. Its protein product is CASSQDHEQYF.

The rearrangement uses TRBV19 and TRBJ1-5, with 7 bases matching TRBD1. Germline assignment: CDR1 LNHDA and CDR2 SQIVND (reference sequence). V was pared by 8 bases and J by 5 bases, with 15 bases of the junction left unmatched. There are 16 residues in the CDR3. The CDR3 DNA reads as TGTGCCAGTGGGAGCCTGACAGGGAGGCCCCATCAGCCCCAGCATTTT. Its translation is CASGSLTGRPHQPQHF.

The V and J genes are TRBV6-5 and TRBJ1-5; a possible D gene is TRBD1 (5 bases). CDR1 MNHEY and CDR2 SVGAGI come from the germline V gene. Trimming took 8 bases from V and 3 from J, leaving 11 bases between them. There are 13 residues in the CDR3. Here the CDR3 reads CASSEGNNQPQHF. CDR3 nucleotide sequence: TGTGCCAGCTCCGAGGGGAACAATCAGCCCCAGCATTTT.